The 2 T cell receptor beta chains listed next were all sequenced from one sample in a study of blood T cell repertoires in COVID-19. This table comes from immunoSEQ multiplex PCR, and its TCRdb copy is limited to in-frame clones, with some not included. The sample has roughly 410,000 clones; over 75% are singletons. Sequenced input: peripheral blood. All receptors derive from a woman aged 40 to 50 with COVID-19, enrolled during active disease.

This clone has only a few counts. This sequence joins TRBV28 and TRBJ1-3, with D perhaps matching TRBD1 (5 bases). The CDR3 spans 16 residues. CDR1 is MDHEN and CDR2 is SYDVKM in the germline V gene. The ends were cut back, 6 bases at V and 3 bases at J, with 18 bases in the middle. In DNA, the CDR3 is TGTGCCAGCAGACCCCGGGGAGGGACTGGTGGAAACACCATATATTTT. Translated: CASRPRGGTGGNTIYF.

J is TRBJ2-2 and V is TRBV5-6; 8 bases line up with TRBD2. Germline assignment: CDR1 SGHDT and CDR2 YYEEEE. The V and J ends lost 1 base and 1 base, in that order; junction bases with no gene match: 6. This CDR3 region has 17 residues. The CDR3 nucleotides are TGTGCCAGCAGCTTGTATTTTGGGACTAGGAACACCGGGGAGCTGTTTTTT. Protein: CASSLYFGTRNTGELFF.